A selection of T cell receptor beta chains follows, all from one sample in a study of T cells in Graves' hyperthyroidism and ophthalmopathy. Via MiXCR, TCRdb re-called the multiplex PCR reads, giving one row per CDR3 protein. The table lists a few hundred thousand distinct CDR3 sequences, 18% of them singletons, with around two fifths in the top ten. The sequenced material came from blood. These receptors were taken from a man between 18 and 29 years old with Graves' ophthalmopathy. Both conserved end residues are part of each CDR3. A D gene is named only where the DNA matches it firmly. Only some rows state a clone size, as once, few, many or a class for expanded clones.

>TRBJ1-5|many|TRBD1|TRBV7-9
CASSLVPGQGPLYNQPQHF
TGTGCCAGCAGCTTAGTTCCCGGACAGGGGCCTCTCTACAATCAGCCCCAGCATTTT
>TRBJ2-5|few|TRBD1|TRBV20-1
CSALGAPGQGQETQYF
TGCAGTGCCCTAGGGGCTCCGGGACAGGGTCAAGAGACCCAGTACTTC
>TRBJ2-1|many|NA|TRBV5-6
CASSVPSWGVRDEQFF
TGTGCCAGCAGCGTGCCCAGTTGGGGGGTTCGGGATGAGCAGTTCTTC
>TRBJ1-2|many|TRBD1|TRBV28
CASSYGTGVSGYTF
TGTGCCAGCAGTTATGGGACAGGGGTGTCTGGCTACACCTTC
>TRBJ2-1|many|TRBD2|TRBV7-3
CASSSAGEEEQFF
TGTGCCAGCAGCTCAGCGGGGGAGGAGGAGCAGTTCTTC
>TRBJ1-4|many|NA|TRBV9
CASSPRDTTNEKLFF
TGTGCCAGCAGCCCCCGGGACACTACTAATGAAAAACTGTTTTTT
>TRBJ1-4|many|TRBD1|TRBV5-8
CASSLEGTGNEKLFF
TGTGCCAGCAGTCTCGAAGGGACAGGGAATGAAAAACTGTTTTTT
>TRBJ2-3|many|TRBD2|TRBV7-2
CASSLALAGPGGTQYF
TGTGCCAGCAGCTTAGCCCTAGCGGGGCCCGGAGGTACGCAGTATTTT
>TRBJ1-6|few|TRBD1|TRBV20-1
CSAVGTGQWSSYNSPLHF
TGCAGTGCGGTCGGGACAGGCCAATGGAGCTCCTATAATTCACCCCTCCACTTT
>TRBJ2-6|NA|TRBD1|TRBV6-4
CASSATGASSGANVLTF
TGTGCCAGCAGTGCCACAGGGGCCTCTTCTGGGGCCAACGTCCTGACTTTC
>TRBJ1-2|few|NA|TRBV24-1
CATSVAGSDGYTF
TGTGCCACCAGTGTAGCAGGGTCTGATGGCTACACCTTC
>TRBJ1-4|few|NA|TRBV10-1
CASSQGSGEKLFF
TGCGCCAGCAGTCAGGGGAGTGGTGAAAAACTGTTTTTT
>TRBJ2-7|many|TRBD2|TRBV7-2
CASSLVAGEGEQYF
TGTGCCAGCAGCTTAGTGGCGGGGGAAGGGGAGCAGTACTTC
>TRBJ1-2|many|NA|TRBV11-1
CASSPISGGADGYTF
TGTGCCAGCAGCCCCATAAGTGGGGGCGCAGATGGCTACACCTTC
>TRBJ2-1|few|TRBD2|TRBV20-1
CSARTSGGRGEQFF
TGCAGTGCCCGGACTAGCGGGGGGCGGGGTGAGCAGTTCTTC
>TRBJ1-2|NA|NA|TRBV27
CASSDFNYGYTF
TGTGCCAGCAGTGACTTCAACTATGGCTACACCTTC
>TRBJ1-4|many|NA|TRBV11-2
CASSLTGTNEKLFF
TGTGCCAGCAGCTTAACGGGCACTAATGAAAAACTGTTTTTT
>TRBJ2-3|NA|TRBD2|TRBV18
CASSPRSLAVPDTQYF
TGTGCCAGCTCACCGAGGTCTCTAGCGGTCCCAGATACGCAGTATTTT
>TRBJ1-1|many|TRBD1|TRBV2
CASSQSNRGLSEAFF
TGTGCCAGCAGTCAATCTAACAGGGGGCTGTCTGAAGCTTTCTTT
>TRBJ1-5|NA|TRBD1|TRBV27
CASSVDRGNQPQHF
TGTGCCAGCAGTGTCGACAGGGGAAATCAGCCCCAGCATTTT
>TRBJ2-7|many|TRBD1|TRBV11-2
CASRHGTGRSEQYF
TGTGCCAGCAGGCACGGGACAGGGAGGTCCGAGCAGTACTTC
>TRBJ1-1|many|NA|TRBV18
CASSPLGGRGTEAFF
TGTGCCAGCTCACCTCTCGGGGGGCGCGGAACTGAAGCTTTCTTT
>TRBJ2-3|many|TRBD1|TRBV20-1
CSARTGVMDTQYF
TGCAGTGCTAGGACAGGGGTCATGGATACGCAGTATTTT
>TRBJ2-3|NA|NA|TRBV5-8
CASSPLGSSTDTQYF
TGTGCCAGCAGCCCCCTCGGCTCTAGCACAGATACGCAGTATTTT
>TRBJ2-5|NA|NA|TRBV2
CASSPPTRTQYF
TGTGCCAGCAGTCCCCCCACACGGACCCAGTACTTC
>TRBJ2-7|many|NA|TRBV6-2/TRBV6-3
CASTQRIYEQYF
TGTGCCAGCACTCAGAGGATCTACGAGCAGTACTTC
>TRBJ2-7|many|NA|TRBV6-2/TRBV6-3
CASSSTVLYEQYF
TGTGCCAGCAGTTCGACGGTCCTTTACGAGCAGTACTTC
>TRBJ1-1|NA|NA|TRBV19
CASTKYSDRSLGFTEAFF
TGTGCCAGTACCAAATATTCGGACCGTTCCTTAGGTTTCACTGAAGCTTTCTTT
>TRBJ2-3|NA|TRBD2|TRBV4-1
CASGRTSGTTDTQYF
TGCGCCAGCGGACGGACTAGCGGGACCACAGATACGCAGTATTTT
>TRBJ1-2|NA|NA|TRBV7-7
CASSPDRRPFYGYTF
TGTGCTAGCAGCCCCGACAGAAGGCCCTTCTATGGCTACACCTTC
>TRBJ2-1|few|TRBD2|TRBV6-1
CASIYGGGGAYQNEQFF
TGTGCCAGCATCTACGGGGGCGGGGGGGCCTATCAAAATGAGCAGTTCTTC
>TRBJ2-7|many|NA|TRBV11-1
CASSSAGTHPYEQYF
TGTGCCAGCAGCTCGGCGGGGACTCACCCTTACGAGCAGTACTTC
>TRBJ2-2|few|TRBD1|TRBV9
CASSLGQGALANTGELFF
TGTGCCAGCAGCCTTGGACAGGGGGCATTAGCGAACACCGGGGAGCTGTTTTTT
>TRBJ1-1|many|TRBD1|TRBV6-1
CASSLAGQGTNTEAFF
TGTGCCAGCAGTCTCGCGGGACAGGGGACGAACACTGAAGCTTTCTTT
>TRBJ1-3|many|NA|TRBV18
CASSQGEGNTIYF
TGTGCCAGCTCACAAGGGGAAGGAAACACCATATATTTT
>TRBJ2-3|few|NA|TRBV5-4
CASSSGSPATDTQYF
TGTGCCAGCAGCTCCGGGTCCCCGGCGACAGATACGCAGTATTTT
>TRBJ2-1|NA|NA|TRBV5-6
CASSLDDYNEQFF
TGTGCCAGCAGCTTGGACGACTACAATGAGCAGTTCTTC
>TRBJ2-5|NA|NA|TRBV7-9
CASSLAEAGTQYF
TGTGCCAGCAGCTTAGCGGAGGCTGGGACCCAGTACTTC
>TRBJ2-1|few|NA|TRBV11-2
CTSNTYGTAHYNEQFF
TGTACCAGCAACACCTACGGGACGGCCCACTACAATGAGCAGTTCTTC
>TRBJ2-5|NA|TRBD2|TRBV7-3
CASSETGTSGGATQYF
TGTGCCAGCAGCGAAACCGGGACTAGCGGGGGGGCAACCCAGTACTTC
>TRBJ1-1|many|NA|TRBV2
CASSGDSDTEAFF
TGTGCCAGCAGTGGTGACAGTGACACTGAAGCTTTCTTT
>TRBJ1-1|many|NA|TRBV5-1
CASSLVGSNTEAFF
TGCGCCAGCAGCTTGGTTGGCTCGAACACTGAAGCTTTCTTT
>TRBJ2-2|many|NA|TRBV6-5
CASSYSPGAGELFF
TGTGCCAGCAGTTACTCGCCGGGGGCTGGGGAGCTGTTTTTT
>TRBJ2-5|few|TRBD2|TRBV6-2/TRBV6-3
CASIERLAGAQETQYF
TGTGCCAGCATCGAAAGACTAGCGGGGGCCCAAGAGACCCAGTACTTC
>TRBJ2-7|few|TRBD1|TRBV5-1
CASSPLGQPSYEQYF
TGCGCCAGCAGCCCGCTGGGACAGCCTTCCTACGAGCAGTACTTC
>TRBJ2-5|few|TRBD2|TRBV3-1
CASSQEGLAGGRGTQYF
TGTGCCAGCAGCCAAGAGGGACTAGCGGGGGGACGGGGGACCCAGTACTTC
>TRBJ1-2|many|TRBD1|TRBV27
CASSDRGTGVNHGYTF
TGTGCCAGCAGTGATCGGGGGACAGGCGTGAATCATGGCTACACCTTC
>TRBJ2-3|NA|NA|TRBV11-1
CASSLESRTSTDTQYF
TGTGCCAGCAGCTTAGAGAGCAGGACAAGCACAGATACGCAGTATTTT
>TRBJ2-7|NA|TRBD1|TRBV4-1
CASSLGDRGMYEQYF
TGCGCCAGCAGCCTCGGGGACAGGGGGATGTACGAGCAGTACTTC
>TRBJ2-7|many|NA|TRBV5-1
CASSLGRESSYEQYF
TGCGCCAGCAGCTTGGGTAGGGAGAGCTCCTACGAGCAGTACTTC
>TRBJ2-5|many|TRBD1|TRBV18
CASSPGQEETQYF
TGTGCCAGCTCACCTGGACAGGAAGAGACCCAGTACTTC
>TRBJ1-6|few|TRBD1|TRBV2
CASSEDRGINSPLHF
TGTGCCAGCAGTGAAGACAGGGGGATTAATTCACCCCTCCACTTT
>TRBJ1-5|NA|NA|TRBV6-1
CASSERSQNQPQHF
TGTGCCAGCAGTGAACGTTCACAGAATCAGCCCCAGCATTTT
>TRBJ2-5|many|NA|TRBV3-1
CASSQAVRARGETQYF
TGTGCCAGCAGCCAGGCGGTCCGGGCGCGCGGGGAGACCCAGTACTTC